This TCR beta chain was recovered during a study of shared clonotypes between healthy human individuals. Study overall: Donors were a couple of women and a few men aged 18 to 49.

About this clone: What it binds is not known.

Broader study findings: Some clonotypes were shared by all four sorted-subset donors, while others were not shared. The non-shared ones had lower generation probabilities than the shared ones.

The V gene end was trimmed by 1 base and the J gene end by 0 bases; junction bases not matched to a gene: 6. The CDR3 is 16 residues long. The germline gives CDR1 SGHRS, CDR2 YFSETQ. Clones were sequenced by immunoSEQ multiplex PCR, and TCRdb holds only the in-frame ones, with some missing. Among just over 2,000,000 clones listed, 90% to 95% were seen once. The chain recombines TRBV5-1 with TRBJ2-7; 8 bases line up with TRBD2. This sequence originates from a man in his late teens or twenties in good health. The source material was naive CD4+ T cells sorted from blood. Described subset: CD45RA+ positively selected. CDR3 sequence reads: CASSLYSGRNSYEQYF. The CDR3 nucleotides read TGCGCCAGCAGCTTGTACAGCGGGAGAAACTCCTACGAGCAGTACTTC.